This T cell receptor (beta chain) was captured by sequencing in a study of blood T cell repertoires in COVID-19. The wider study: Specimens from acute and convalescent COVID-19 originated in the United States, Italy and Spain. Sources were T cells, B-cell-depleted T cells, or PBMCs; the material itself was cDNA or gDNA.

Original methodology: Amplification of reference gene primers was used by the study to estimate nucleated cell counts. The protocol was immunoSEQ multiplex PCR, while the TCRdb copy is restricted to in-frame clones and leaves out a portion. For V, J and clone size, that table is used; D and trimming come from the DNA. The repertoire consists of 95,000 to 150,000 clones, with over 65% occurring once and the leading ten covering 4% to 5.5%. CDR3 length equals 14 residues. The ends lost 5 bases at V and 5 bases at J; junction bases unmatched: 5. CDR1 is SGHTA and CDR2 is FQGNSA in the germline V gene. This clone was seen only a few times.

Sequencing used peripheral blood. The V gene is TRBV7-2, the J gene TRBJ1-1, with 10 nucleotides matching TRBD1. The clonotype comes from a woman in her 70s with acute or convalescent COVID-19. The CDR3 coding sequence is TGTGCCAGCAGCCTCGACAGGGGGCGTACTGAAGCTTTCTTT. This sequence encodes CASSLDRGRTEAFF.